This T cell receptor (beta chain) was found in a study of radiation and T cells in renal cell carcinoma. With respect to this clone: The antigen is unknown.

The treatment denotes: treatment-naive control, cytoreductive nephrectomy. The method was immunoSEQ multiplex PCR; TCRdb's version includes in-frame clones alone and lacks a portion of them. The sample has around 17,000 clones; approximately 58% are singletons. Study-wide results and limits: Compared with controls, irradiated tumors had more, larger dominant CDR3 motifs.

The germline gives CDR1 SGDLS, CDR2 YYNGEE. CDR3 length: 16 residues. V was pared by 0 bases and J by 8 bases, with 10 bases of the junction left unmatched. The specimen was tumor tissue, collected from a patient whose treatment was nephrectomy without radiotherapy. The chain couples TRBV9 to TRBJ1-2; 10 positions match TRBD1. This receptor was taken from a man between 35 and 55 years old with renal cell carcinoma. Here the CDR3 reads CASSVAPRQGAGGYTF. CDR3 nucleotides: TGTGCCAGCAGCGTAGCCCCTAGACAGGGGGCGGGAGGCTACACCTTC.